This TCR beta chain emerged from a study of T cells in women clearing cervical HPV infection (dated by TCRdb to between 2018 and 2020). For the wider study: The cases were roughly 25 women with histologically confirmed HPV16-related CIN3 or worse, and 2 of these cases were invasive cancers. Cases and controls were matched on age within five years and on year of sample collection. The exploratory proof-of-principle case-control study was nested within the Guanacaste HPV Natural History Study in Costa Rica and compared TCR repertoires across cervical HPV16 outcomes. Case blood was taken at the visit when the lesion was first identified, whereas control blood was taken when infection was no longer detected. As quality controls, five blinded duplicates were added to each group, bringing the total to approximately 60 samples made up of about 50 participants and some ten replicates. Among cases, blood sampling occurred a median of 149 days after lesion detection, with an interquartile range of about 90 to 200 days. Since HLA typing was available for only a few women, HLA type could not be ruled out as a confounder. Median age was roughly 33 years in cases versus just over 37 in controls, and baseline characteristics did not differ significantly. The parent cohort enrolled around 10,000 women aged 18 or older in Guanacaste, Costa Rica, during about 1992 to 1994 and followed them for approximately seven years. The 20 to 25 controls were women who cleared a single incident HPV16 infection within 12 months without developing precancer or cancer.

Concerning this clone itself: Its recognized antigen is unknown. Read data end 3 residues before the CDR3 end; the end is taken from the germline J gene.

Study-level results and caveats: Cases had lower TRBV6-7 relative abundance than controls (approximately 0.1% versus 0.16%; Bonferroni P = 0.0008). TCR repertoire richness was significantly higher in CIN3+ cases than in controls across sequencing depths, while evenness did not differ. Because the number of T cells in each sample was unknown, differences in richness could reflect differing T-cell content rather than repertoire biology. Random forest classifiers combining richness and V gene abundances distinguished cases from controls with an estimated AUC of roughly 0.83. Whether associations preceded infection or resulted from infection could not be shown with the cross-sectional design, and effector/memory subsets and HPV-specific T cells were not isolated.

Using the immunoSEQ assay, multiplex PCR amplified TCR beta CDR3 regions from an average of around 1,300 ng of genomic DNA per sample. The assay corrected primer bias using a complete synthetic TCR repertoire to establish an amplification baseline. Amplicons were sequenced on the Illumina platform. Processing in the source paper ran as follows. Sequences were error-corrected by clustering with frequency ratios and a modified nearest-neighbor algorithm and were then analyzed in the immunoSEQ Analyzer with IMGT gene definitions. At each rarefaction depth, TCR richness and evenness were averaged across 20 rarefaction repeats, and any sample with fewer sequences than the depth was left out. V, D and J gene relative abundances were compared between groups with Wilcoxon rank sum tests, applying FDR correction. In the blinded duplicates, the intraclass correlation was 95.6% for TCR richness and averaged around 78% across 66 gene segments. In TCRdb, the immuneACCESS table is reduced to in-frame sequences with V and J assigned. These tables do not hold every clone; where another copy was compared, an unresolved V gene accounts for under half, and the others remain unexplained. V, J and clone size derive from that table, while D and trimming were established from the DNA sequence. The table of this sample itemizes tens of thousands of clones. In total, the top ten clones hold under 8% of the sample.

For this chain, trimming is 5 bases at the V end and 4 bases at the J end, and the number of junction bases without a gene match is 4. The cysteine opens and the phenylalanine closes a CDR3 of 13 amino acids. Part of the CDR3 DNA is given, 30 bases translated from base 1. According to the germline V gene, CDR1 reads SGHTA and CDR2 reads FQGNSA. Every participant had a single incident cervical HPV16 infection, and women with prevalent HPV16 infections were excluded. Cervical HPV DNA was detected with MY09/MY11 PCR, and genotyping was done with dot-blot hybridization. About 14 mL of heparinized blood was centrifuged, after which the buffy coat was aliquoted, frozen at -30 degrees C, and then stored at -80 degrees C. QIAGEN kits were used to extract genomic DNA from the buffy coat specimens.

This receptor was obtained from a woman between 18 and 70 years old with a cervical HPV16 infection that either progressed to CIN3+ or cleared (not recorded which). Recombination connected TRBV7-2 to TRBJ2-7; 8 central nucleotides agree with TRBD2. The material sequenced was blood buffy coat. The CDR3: CASSPGRGYEQYF. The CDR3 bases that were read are TGTGCCAGCAGCCCCGGGAGGGGTTACGAG.